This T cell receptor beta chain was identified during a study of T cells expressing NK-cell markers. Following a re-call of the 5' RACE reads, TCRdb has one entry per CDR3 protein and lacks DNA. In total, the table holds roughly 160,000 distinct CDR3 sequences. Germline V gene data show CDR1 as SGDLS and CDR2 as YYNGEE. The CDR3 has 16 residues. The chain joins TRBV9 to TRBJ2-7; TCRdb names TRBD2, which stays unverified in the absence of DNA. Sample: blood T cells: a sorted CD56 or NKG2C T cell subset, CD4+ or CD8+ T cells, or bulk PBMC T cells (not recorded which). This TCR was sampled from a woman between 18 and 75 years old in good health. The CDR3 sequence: CASSVDVAGGPWEQYF.